This TCR beta chain came from a study of T cells in Graves' hyperthyroidism and ophthalmopathy (dated by TCRdb to about 2019). Regarding the research as a whole: Peripheral blood was sampled at the time of initial diagnosis, prior to any treatment. The 85 to 100 discovery patients were divided at random into training and test sets in a 7:3 ratio. In addition, the study compared T-cell repertoires in thyroid tissue and in blood from several Graves' hyperthyroidism patients. The paper reports TCR Vbeta CDR3 sequencing of 140 or so peripheral blood samples: approximately 43 ophthalmopathy, about 75 hyperthyroidism and approximately 17 progressor patients. An independent validation cohort of under 20 hyperthyroidism patients and about 16 patients who later progressed to ophthalmopathy tested prospective prediction of ophthalmopathy. To identify TCR V-J signatures that set the groups apart, the researchers used a discovery cohort of 90 to 100 patients, made up of 40 to 45 with Graves' ophthalmopathy and 55 to 65 with stable Graves' hyperthyroidism. After sampling, hyperthyroidism patients received methimazole starting at 30 mg daily, and ophthalmopathy patients received high-dose intravenous methylprednisolone. The paper as a whole reports these results and caveats: Most expanded thyroid clonotypes (frequency above 0.001) were also detected in blood, a finding suggesting that blood repertoires may reflect thyroid immune responses. No statistical method was used to fix the sample size in advance, and group allocation was not hidden from the investigators. In cross-validation, a model built on a 13 V-J signature told ophthalmopathy apart from stable hyperthyroidism with 85% to 90% sensitivity and approximately 84% specificity, and in testing the same model reached 80%/75%. In validation, the model predicted progression to ophthalmopathy with 55% to 71% sensitivity and approximately 78% specificity, a median of about 6.7 months before onset.

The TCR beta CDR3 regions were amplified from RNA transcripts. For the first round of RT-PCR on the TCR CDR3, the HTBI primer set was used together with the Qiagen OneStep RT-PCR kit. A second multiplex PCR round built the libraries, followed by size selection and purification. Paired-end sequencing of the libraries was performed with 100 bp reads on an Illumina HiSeq2000. In the original analysis: SOAPnuke was used to process the raw data, throwing out any read that contained adapters or uncalled bases, had a mean Phred below 15, or lacked an exact constant-primer or identifier match. High-quality paired reads were merged with COPE v1.2.5, and unique nucleotide sequences were defined as clonotypes. MiTCR v1.1 was used to align clonotypes to the IMGT TRBV, TRBD and TRBJ reference segments. The analysis was restricted to V-J combinations with a frequency above 0.0001, which together covered 98% to 99.2% of the repertoires. The TCS score was defined as F50 (clonal expansion) divided by E x V (chaos), with BLOSUM62-based TCRdist calculated between CDR3 peptides within each V-J. Welch's t-statistics and random forest reduced fewer than 600 V-J features to 13, which were used in a naive Bayes classifier (R e1071). TCRdb trimmed public reads at Q25 via fastp, called clones via MiXCR and kept in-frame beta chains. CDR3 protein sequences are deduplicated, and each keeps its most common genes and DNA. The V and J calls come from TCRdb's annotation, not from the publication. Here the sample has a few hundred thousand distinct CDR3 sequences; roughly 25% occur a single time. The ten largest clones add up to about 70% of the sample.

V was cut back by 3 bases and J by 3 bases, leaving a gap of 10 bases between them. Spanning cysteine to phenylalanine, the CDR3 consists of 13 amino acids. Left in the record is the CDR3 DNA by itself, 39 bases read in frame from the first base. In the germline V gene (reference sequence), CDR1 corresponds to DFQATT and CDR2 to SNEGSKA. In this sample, this clonotype turned up many times. Its antigen specificity is not known. Base qualities are not recorded, but no much larger clone differs from it by a single base. A patient counted as having stable Graves' hyperthyroidism if no progression to ophthalmopathy occurred over 18 months of follow-up. Hyperthyroidism patients were aged 18 to 65 years and newly diagnosed, with disease duration of less than 2 months. Patients with uncontrolled infections, other autoimmune diseases, pregnancy or lactation were excluded. Clinical symptoms, serum thyroxine and TRAb, thyroid ultrasound, and orbital computed tomography formed the basis for the diagnoses. PBMCs were isolated from about 10 ml of fresh peripheral blood by Ficoll-Paque density gradient centrifugation. Total RNA was extracted with Trizol reagent, and quality was checked on an Agilent 2100 Bioanalyzer.

Specimen: blood. This receptor chain uses TRBV20-1 and TRBJ2-3; the D gene is perhaps TRBD2, on 6 matching bases. The sequence was obtained from a man in his fifties or sixties with Graves' hyperthyroidism. The sequenced DNA is TGCAGTGCTAGCGGGAGATCGACAGATACGCAGTATTTT. Protein translation: CSASGRSTDTQYF.